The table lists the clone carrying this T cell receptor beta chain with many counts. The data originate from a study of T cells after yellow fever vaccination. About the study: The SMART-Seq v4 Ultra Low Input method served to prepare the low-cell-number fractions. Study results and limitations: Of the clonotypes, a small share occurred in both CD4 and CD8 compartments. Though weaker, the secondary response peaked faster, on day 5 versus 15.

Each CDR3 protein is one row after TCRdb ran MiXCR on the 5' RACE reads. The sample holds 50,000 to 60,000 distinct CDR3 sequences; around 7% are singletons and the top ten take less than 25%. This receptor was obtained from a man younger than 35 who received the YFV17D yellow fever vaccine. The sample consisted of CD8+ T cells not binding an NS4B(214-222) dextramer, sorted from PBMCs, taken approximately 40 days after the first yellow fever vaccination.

The CDR3 loop is CASSQDGTRRQPQHF. The DNA for the CDR3 is TGCGCCAGCAGCCAAGACGGAACAAGGAGACAGCCCCAGCATTTT. The chain recombines TRBV4-3 with TRBJ1-5; D ambiguous. The CDR3 contains 15 residues. Trimming pared 0 bases from V and 7 bases from J, leaving 13 bases between. Germline CDR1 and CDR2: LGHNA and YSLEER.